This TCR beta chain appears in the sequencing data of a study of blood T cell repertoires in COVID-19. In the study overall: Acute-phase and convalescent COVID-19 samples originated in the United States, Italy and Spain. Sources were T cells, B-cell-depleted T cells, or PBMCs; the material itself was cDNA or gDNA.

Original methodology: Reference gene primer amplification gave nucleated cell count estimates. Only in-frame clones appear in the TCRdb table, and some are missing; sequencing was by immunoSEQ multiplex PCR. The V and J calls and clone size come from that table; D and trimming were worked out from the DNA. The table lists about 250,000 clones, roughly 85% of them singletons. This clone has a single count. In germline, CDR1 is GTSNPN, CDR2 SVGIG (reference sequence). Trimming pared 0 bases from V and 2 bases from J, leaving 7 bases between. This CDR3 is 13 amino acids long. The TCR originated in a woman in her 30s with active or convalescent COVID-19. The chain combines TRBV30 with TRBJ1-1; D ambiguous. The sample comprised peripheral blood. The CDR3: CAWSVRENTEAFF. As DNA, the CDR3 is TGTGCCTGGAGTGTACGGGAAAACACTGAAGCTTTCTTT.